This TCR beta chain is drawn from a study of tumor and adjacent non-tumor tissue in lung cancer. The overall study: Histology: eleven to twelve adenocarcinoma, a couple of squamous cell carcinoma, 1 small cell lung cancer.

To note about this clonotype: No antigen is known for it.

RNA was extracted from bulk tissue without any cell sorting. This non-tumor lung sample came from over 3 cm beyond the tumor edge. Looked up from germline, CDR1 is MNHEY and CDR2 is SVGAGI. CDR3 length equals 15 residues. Trimming left V 5 bases short and J 6 bases short, with 20 bases between. The library came from three nested PCR rounds adapted from ARM-PCR protocols. Using its own MiXCR run on the multiplex PCR reads, TCRdb lists one record per CDR3 protein. The sample consists of fewer than 90,000 distinct CDR3 sequences, around three quarters of them appearing once. Findings and limits, study-wide: Tumor repertoires had a smaller top 100 clone share than normal lung.

This clonotype originated in a woman aged 45-60 years with non-small cell lung cancer. The sequencing input was distant non-tumor lung tissue. J is TRBJ2-7 and V is TRBV6-5; D gene ambiguous. The DNA for the CDR3 is TGTGCCAGCAGTCACGACCCCGGCCTGAGTCTCGAGCAGTACTTC. Translated: CASSHDPGLSLEQYF.